What follows are 32 T cell receptor beta chains derived from one specimen sequenced in a study of shared clonotypes between healthy human individuals. The repertoire was sequenced with immunoSEQ multiplex PCR; TCRdb's copy has only in-frame clones and lacks some. The sample has 1.6 million or so clones, more than 95% seen once. Material for sequencing was naive CD4+ T cells sorted from blood. Stated subset: CD45RA+ positively selected. The receptors originated from a man aged 25-40 years in good health.

The chain joins TRBV19 to TRBJ2-1; 12 bases align to TRBD2. After removal of 11 bases from V and 7 bases from J, the junction contained 3 bases not matched to a gene. Germline CDR1 reads LNHDA; CDR2 reads SQIVND (reference sequence). The CDR3 length is 12 residues. The CDR3 is CAATSGRNEQFF. The DNA for the CDR3 is TGTGCCGCTACTAGCGGGAGGAATGAGCAGTTCTTC.

V is TRBV9 and J is TRBJ2-1, with D perhaps matching TRBD2 (5 bases). Deletions cut 2 bases from V and 1 base from J, with 10 bases between. CDR1 and CDR2 (germline): SGDLS, YYNGEE. This CDR3 comprises 15 residues. The CDR3 spells CASSVEVQSYNEQFF. CDR3 nucleotides: TGTGCCAGCAGCGTGGAGGTCCAGTCCTACAATGAGCAGTTCTTC. The complete variable domain, with remaining parts taken from reference TRBV9 and TRBJ2-1, reads DSGVTQTPKHLITATGQRVTLRCSPRSGDLSVYWYQQSLDQGLQFLIQYYNGEERAKGNILERFSAQQFPDLHSELNLSSLELGDSALYFCASSVEVQSYNEQFFGPGTRLTVL.

The chain joins TRBV9 to TRBJ2-5; 10 nucleotides agree with TRBD2. The length of the CDR3 is 16 residues. J gave up 1 base and V 0 bases, and 3 bases lay outside the gene matches. Germline V CDR1 and CDR2: SGDLS, YYNGEE. CDR3 bases: TGTGCCAGCAGCGTAGTGGCTAGCGGGGGCCAAGAGACCCAGTACTTC. This codes for CASSVVASGGQETQYF.

As DNA, the CDR3 is TGTGCCATCAGTGAGTCGATACTTAACTATGGCTACACCTTC. Protein product: CAISESILNYGYTF. The chain recombines TRBV10-3 with TRBJ1-2; D is uncertain. The V and J ends lost 0 bases and 1 base respectively, with 6 bases between them. Per the germline V gene, CDR1 is ENHRY and CDR2 is SYGVKD. The CDR3 loop spans 14 amino acids.

A remark on this clone: The same CDR3 also results from other DNA sequences found in this sample. This sequence joins TRBV4-3 and TRBJ2-2, with D uncertain. Trimming pared 4 bases from V and 4 bases from J, leaving 1 base between. The CDR3 runs to 11 residues. Germline CDR1 and CDR2: LGHNA and YSLEER. The CDR3 bases are TGCGCCAGCAGCCGCACCGGGGAGCTGTTTTTT. This sequence encodes CASSRTGELFF.

This chain links TRBV15 with TRBJ2-7, with TRBD2 as a possible D gene (5 bases). The germline gives CDR1 LNHNV, CDR2 YYDKDF (reference sequence). Trimming removed 0 bases at V and 0 bases at J, with 9 bases between. This CDR3 comprises 15 residues. The CDR3 reads CATSRDRRTSYEQYF. CDR3 in DNA: TGTGCCACCAGCAGAGACAGGAGGACCTCCTACGAGCAGTACTTC. The full variable domain, with the rest looked up from reference TRBV15 and TRBJ2-7, is DAMVIQNPRYQVTQFGKPVTLSCSQTLNHNVMYWYQQKSSQAPKLLFHYYDKDFNNEADTPDNFQSRRPNTSFCFLDIRSPGLGDTAMYLCATSRDRRTSYEQYFGPGTRLTVT.

The chain joins TRBV5-1 to TRBJ2-3, with a tentative D call TRBD1 (5 bases). The CDR3 extends over 14 amino acids. CDR1 SGHRS and CDR2 YFSETQ come from the germline V gene. Deletions cut 6 bases from V and 2 bases from J, with 13 bases between. In DNA form, the CDR3 reads TGCGCCAGCACCCTGGGGCTCTTCACAGATACGCAGTATTTT. Translating gives CASTLGLFTDTQYF.

This chain joins TRBV7-2 and TRBJ2-5; 9 nucleotides agree with TRBD1. J gave up 5 bases and V 3 bases, and 7 bases lay outside the gene matches. The germline V gene has CDR1 SGHTA and CDR2 FQGNSA. The CDR3 loop spans 15 amino acids. The CDR3 region is CASSFKGQGVETQYF. For the CDR3, the DNA is TGTGCCAGCAGCTTTAAGGGACAGGGAGTCGAGACCCAGTACTTC.

The CDR3 coding sequence is TGTGCCAGCAGTTTAGCGGGAGGGGGGGCGGATACGCAGTATTTT. Encoded protein: CASSLAGGGADTQYF. V gene TRBV2 combines with J gene TRBJ2-3; 11 bases align to TRBD2. Germline CDR1 is SNHLY and CDR2 is FYNNEI. The CDR3 runs to 15 residues. After removal of 5 bases from V and 6 bases from J, the junction contained 7 bases not matched to a gene.

The V call is TRBV7-2, the J call TRBJ2-1; D is unclear. The CDR3 runs 12 residues. Germline V CDR1 and CDR2: SGHTA, FQGNSA. Trimming pared 1 base from V and 7 bases from J, leaving 5 bases between. The CDR3 loop reads CASSLDRNEQFF. The DNA of the CDR3 is TGTGCCAGCAGCTTAGATCGTAATGAGCAGTTCTTC.

The gene calls are TRBV6-4 and TRBJ2-7, with 12 bases matching TRBD2. Trimming at V came to 0 bases and at J to 4 bases, leaving 13 bases not matched to a gene. CDR3 length: 19 residues. The germline V gene has CDR1 MRHNA and CDR2 SNTAGT. The CDR3 nucleotides read TGTGCCAGCAGTGACTCGGCTCGGCTAGCGGGAGGGCCACAGTACGAGCAGTACTTC. Translating gives CASSDSARLAGGPQYEQYF.

This clone has only one observation. The chain combines TRBV21-1 with TRBJ2-1; TRBD1 is the table's D call, not checked against the DNA. TRBV21-1 is classified as a pseudogene. The CDR3 spans 18 residues. This CDR3 is CASPKAGVGATRGNEQFF. The CDR3 DNA reads as TGTGCCAGCCCCAAGGCAGGGGTGGGGGCGACGCGAGGCAATGAGCAGTTCTTC.

The chain links TRBV4-2 to TRBJ2-7; D is unresolved. Germline CDR1 LGHNA, CDR2 YNFKEQ. V lost 2 bases, J lost 7 bases, and 21 bases lay in between. The CDR3 totals 16 residues. CDR3 in amino acids: CASSQSTSGRLGEQYF. In DNA, the CDR3 is TGTGCCAGCAGCCAATCCACGTCAGGACGCCTTGGGGAGCAGTACTTC.

J is TRBJ2-3 and V is TRBV6-1; unclear D gene. The CDR3 has 16 amino acids. The germline V gene encodes CDR1 MNHNS and CDR2 SASEGT. V was cut by 0 bases and J by 1 base, with 11 bases left in between. In DNA form, the CDR3 reads TGTGCCAGCAGTGAAGCGCAAGGTATTGGCACAGATACGCAGTATTTT. Protein: CASSEAQGIGTDTQYF.

The chain links TRBV18 to TRBJ2-3; no firm D call. The CDR3 contains 17 residues. Per germline, CDR1 KGHSH and CDR2 LQKENI. Trimming took off 0 bases at V and 4 bases at J, with 17 bases between the two ends. The CDR3 DNA is TGTGCCAGCTCACCACCTCAGCCCAGTCCGCAGGCAGATACGCAGTATTTT. Protein: CASSPPQPSPQADTQYF.

This clone was observed a few times. The rearrangement links TRBV10-1 to TRBJ2-2; D might be TRBD1 (6 bases). The CDR3 is 17 amino acids. The V gene's germline CDR1 is WNHNN and CDR2 SYGVQD (reference sequence). Trimming cost V 0 bases and J 6 bases, with 17 bases left between them. The CDR3 bases are TGCGCCAGCAGTGAGTCGATCGGGCAGGGGATTCCCGGGGAGCTGTTTTTT. This sequence encodes CASSESIGQGIPGELFF.

The chain combines TRBV6-1 with TRBJ2-7, with D unclear. Germline CDR1 MNHNS, CDR2 SASEGT. The CDR3 is made up of 12 amino acids. Trimming stripped 6 bases from V and 3 bases from J, with 9 bases between. The CDR3 coding sequence is TGTGCCAGCAGGGAGCAGGTCTACGAGCAGTACTTC. Its protein product is CASREQVYEQYF.

The rearrangement links TRBV15 to TRBJ2-3; TRBD2 agrees at 11 bases. V shed 0 bases and J 2 bases; nucleotides not matched to a gene: 4. In germline, CDR1 is LNHNV, CDR2 YYDKDF (reference sequence). The CDR3 is made up of 17 amino acids. The DNA for the CDR3 is TGTGCCACCAGCAGAGATCTGACTAGCGGGAACACAGATACGCAGTATTTT. Its translation is CATSRDLTSGNTDTQYF.

V gene TRBV5-4 combines with J gene TRBJ2-1; TRBD2 is a possible D gene (5 bases). Germline lookup yields CDR1 SGHNT and CDR2 YYREEE (reference sequence). The CDR3 spans 13 residues. Trimming took off 0 bases at V and 10 bases at J, with 11 bases between the two ends. The CDR3 reads CASSLVVSGEQFF. The DNA for the CDR3 is TGTGCCAGCAGCTTGGTTGTGAGCGGAGAGCAGTTCTTC.

This rearrangement joins TRBV27 to TRBJ2-7, with 10 bases that match TRBD1. CDR1 is MNHEY, CDR2 SMNVEV, per germline (reference sequence). CDR3 size: 14 residues. The junction had 3 bases not matched to a gene; V was cut back by 5 bases and J by 2 bases. The CDR3 spells CASSNGQGAYEQYF. The CDR3 DNA reads TGTGCCAGCAGTAATGGACAGGGGGCCTACGAGCAGTACTTC.

The V gene is TRBV2, the J gene TRBJ1-4; a possible D gene is TRBD1 (6 bases). Trimming took off 5 bases at V and 5 bases at J, with 15 bases between the two ends. Germline-derived CDR1 and CDR2 are SNHLY and FYNNEI. The CDR3 has 15 residues. This chain's CDR3 is CASSPRTVRNEKLFF. As DNA, the CDR3 is TGTGCCAGCAGTCCCCGGACAGTAAGGAATGAAAAACTGTTTTTT. The complete variable domain, with remaining parts taken from reference TRBV2 and TRBJ1-4, reads EPEVTQTPSHQVTQMGQEVILRCVPISNHLYFYWYRQILGQKVEFLVSFYNNEISEKSEIFDDQFSVERPDGSNFTLKIRSTKLEDSAMYFCASSPRTVRNEKLFFGSGTQLSVL.

The chain combines TRBV7-2 with TRBJ2-5, with D possibly being TRBD2 (5 bases). The J call may not be correct, given that the DNA end is closer to TRBJ2-7. Germline loops: CDR1 SGHTA, CDR2 FQGNSA. CDR3 length equals 15 residues. CDR3 in DNA: TGTGCCAGCAGCTTTCAGGCGGGCCCCGCTTACGAGCAGTACTTC. It translates to CASSFQAGPAYEQYF.

This sequence joins TRBV19 and TRBJ2-1, with 7 bases aligning to TRBD2. The V gene's germline CDR1 is LNHDA and CDR2 SQIVND (reference sequence). J gave up 7 bases and V 9 bases, and 18 bases lay outside the gene matches. This CDR3 is built from 16 residues. This CDR3 is CASTLRTSARENEQFF. CDR3 in DNA: TGTGCCAGCACTCTCAGAACTAGCGCTCGTGAGAATGAGCAGTTCTTC.

The chain carries TRBV18 and TRBJ2-1, with 8 positions matching TRBD1. The CDR3 runs to 15 residues. The germline V gene has CDR1 KGHSH and CDR2 LQKENI. Unmatched junction bases numbered 5, after V lost 0 bases and J lost 7 bases. CDR3 residues: CASSPPPDRVNEQFF. The CDR3 DNA sequence: TGTGCCAGCTCACCACCTCCGGACAGGGTTAATGAGCAGTTCTTC.

The rearrangement links TRBV19 to TRBJ1-2; D ambiguous. Germline-derived CDR1 and CDR2 are LNHDA and SQIVND (reference sequence). This CDR3 region has 15 residues. V lost 0 bases to trimming and J lost 6 bases, with 14 bases between them. The DNA for the CDR3 is TGTGCCAGTAGTATAGATCTGGGCATAGGCGATGGCTACACCTTC. Encoded protein: CASSIDLGIGDGYTF.

The J gene is TRBJ1-5, the V gene TRBV5-5, with D hard to call. V was shortened by 1 base and J by 1 base, with 6 bases between the two germline ends. Looked up from germline, CDR1 is SGHKS and CDR2 is YYEKEE (reference sequence). The CDR3 is made up of 14 amino acids. CDR3 DNA: TGTGCCAGCAGCTTGTCGCAGAGCAATCAGCCCCAGCATTTT. It yields the protein CASSLSQSNQPQHF. Combining the CDR3 with reference TRBV5-5 and TRBJ1-5 gives the whole variable domain DAGVTQSPTHLIKTRGQQVTLRCSPISGHKSVSWYQQVLGQGPQFIFQYYEKEERGRGNFPDRFSARQFPNYSSELNVNALLLGDSALYLCASSLSQSNQPQHFGDGTRLSIL.

The rearrangement joins TRBV6-1 to TRBJ2-7; D gene uncertain. This CDR3 contains 13 residues. Trimming removed 4 bases from V and 0 bases from J, with 7 bases in between. Germline lookup yields CDR1 MNHNS and CDR2 SASEGT. The CDR3 DNA sequence: TGTGCCAGCAGTGTTGACAACTCCTACGAGCAGTACTTC. It codes for CASSVDNSYEQYF.

The chain links TRBV27 to TRBJ1-5; possible D gene TRBD1, 6 bases. Trimming left V 6 bases short and J 4 bases short, with 10 bases between. CDR3 size: 13 residues. Germline-derived CDR1 and CDR2 are MNHEY and SMNVEV (reference sequence). The CDR3 DNA follows: TGTGCCAGCAGGGGGACACGAAATCAGCCCCAGCATTTT. Encoded protein: CASRGTRNQPQHF.

The V gene is TRBV7-6, the J gene TRBJ2-1; D uncertain. This CDR3 is 15 amino acids long. V was trimmed by 0 bases and J by 0 bases, leaving 6 bases between them. CDR1 SGHVS and CDR2 FNYEAQ come from the germline V gene. This CDR3 reads CASSLAWGSYNEQFF. CDR3 in DNA: TGTGCCAGCAGCTTAGCATGGGGCTCCTACAATGAGCAGTTCTTC.

The chain combines TRBV9 with TRBJ2-2; perhaps TRBD2 as D (5 bases). Germline V gene data show CDR1 as SGDLS and CDR2 as YYNGEE. This CDR3 region has 15 residues. Trimming took off 0 bases at V and 4 bases at J, with 10 bases between the two ends. The CDR3 DNA follows: TGTGCCAGCAGCGTAGTAGCAGGACTCACCGGGGAGCTGTTTTTT. Its protein is CASSVVAGLTGELFF.

The chain employs TRBV14 and TRBJ2-6; 7 bases are a match to TRBD1. The CDR3 is 15 residues long. Germline V lookup: CDR1 SGHDN, CDR2 FVKESK. J was trimmed by 2 bases and V by 4 bases; bases with no gene match: 2. CDR3 residues: CASSPGGTGANVLTF. The CDR3 bases are TGTGCCAGCAGCCCAGGGGGAACTGGGGCCAACGTCCTGACTTTC.

This chain joins TRBV18 and TRBJ2-1; 8 bases line up with TRBD2. J was trimmed by 5 bases and V by 5 bases; bases with no gene match: 5. CDR3 length equals 14 residues. Germline values: CDR1 KGHSH, CDR2 LQKENI. As DNA, the CDR3 is TGTGCCAGCTCAGTTACTAGCGGTGACAATGAGCAGTTCTTC. Translating it yields CASSVTSGDNEQFF. The full variable domain, completed using reference TRBV18 and TRBJ2-1, is NAGVMQNPRHLVRRRGQEARLRCSPMKGHSHVYWYRQLPEEGLKFMVYLQKENIIDESGMPKERFSAEFPKEGPSILRIQQVVRGDSAAYFCASSVTSGDNEQFFGPGTRLTVL.